This T cell receptor (beta chain) was found in a study of technical replicates of blood from a few donors (dated by TCRdb to about 2017). From its cysteine to its phenylalanine, the CDR3 spans 15 amino acids. Only the CDR3 part of the read is kept: 45 bases, read in frame from the first base. Germline trimming amounts to 5 bases on V and 6 bases on J, with 12 as the count of junction bases outside the gene matches. The germline V gene supplies CDR1 MDHEN and CDR2 SYDVKM. Details on this clone: Its antigen is still unknown. No per-base quality is available; no much larger clone lies one base away.

The library was made by the immunoSEQ multiplex PCR assay. TCRdb took this table from immuneACCESS and kept in-frame rearrangements with V and J called. Such tables lack part of the clones; where checked against another copy, unresolved V genes explain under half of the gap, and the rest is unexplained. This sample gives about 71,000 clones in total; approximately 97% of them show up just once. Roughly 0.2% of the sample belongs to the ten largest clones. Sequenced material: T cells isolated from PBMCs. The sequence links TRBV28 to TRBJ2-7; 8 middle bases align to TRBD2. This TCR came from a human donor in good health. The DNA reads TGTGCCAGCAGTGGGGTGTCAGCGGGAGAAGGCGAGCAGTACTTC. The encoded protein is CASSGVSAGEGEQYF.